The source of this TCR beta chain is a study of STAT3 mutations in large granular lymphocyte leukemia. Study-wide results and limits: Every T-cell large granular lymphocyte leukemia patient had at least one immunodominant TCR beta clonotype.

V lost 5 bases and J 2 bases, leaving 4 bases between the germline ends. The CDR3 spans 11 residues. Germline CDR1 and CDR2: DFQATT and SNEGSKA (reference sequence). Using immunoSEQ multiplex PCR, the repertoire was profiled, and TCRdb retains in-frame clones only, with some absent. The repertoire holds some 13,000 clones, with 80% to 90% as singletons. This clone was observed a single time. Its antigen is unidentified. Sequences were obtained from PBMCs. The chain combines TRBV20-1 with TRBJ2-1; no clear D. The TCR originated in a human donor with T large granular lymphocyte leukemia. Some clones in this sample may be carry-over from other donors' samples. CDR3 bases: TGCAGTGCTGGTCCCTACAATGAGCAGTTCTTC. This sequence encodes CSAGPYNEQFF.